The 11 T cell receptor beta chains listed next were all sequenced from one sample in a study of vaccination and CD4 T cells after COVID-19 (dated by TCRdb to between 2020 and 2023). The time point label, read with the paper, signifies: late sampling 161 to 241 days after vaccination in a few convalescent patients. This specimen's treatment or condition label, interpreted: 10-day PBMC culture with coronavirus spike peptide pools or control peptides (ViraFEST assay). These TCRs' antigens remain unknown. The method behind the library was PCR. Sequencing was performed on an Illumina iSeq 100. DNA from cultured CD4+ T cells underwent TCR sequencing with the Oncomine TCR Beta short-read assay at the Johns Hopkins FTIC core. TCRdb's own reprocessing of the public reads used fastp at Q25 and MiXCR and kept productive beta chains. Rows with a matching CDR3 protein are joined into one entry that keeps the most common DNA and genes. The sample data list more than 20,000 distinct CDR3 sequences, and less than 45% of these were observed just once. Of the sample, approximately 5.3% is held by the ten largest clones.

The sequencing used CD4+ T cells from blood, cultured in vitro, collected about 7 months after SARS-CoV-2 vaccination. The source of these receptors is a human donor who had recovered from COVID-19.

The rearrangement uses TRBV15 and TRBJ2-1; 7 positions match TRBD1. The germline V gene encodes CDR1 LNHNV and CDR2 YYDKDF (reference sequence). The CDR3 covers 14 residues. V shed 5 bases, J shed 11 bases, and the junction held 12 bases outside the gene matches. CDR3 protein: CATSALGQSMKQFF. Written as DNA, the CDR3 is TGTGCCACCAGCGCACTGGGACAGTCGATGAAGCAGTTCTTC.

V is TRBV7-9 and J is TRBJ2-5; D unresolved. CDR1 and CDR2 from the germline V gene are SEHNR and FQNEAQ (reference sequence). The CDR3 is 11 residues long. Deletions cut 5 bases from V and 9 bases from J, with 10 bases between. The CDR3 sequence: CASSAQTSQYF. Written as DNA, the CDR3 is TGTGCCAGCAGCGCCCAGACGTCCCAGTACTTC.

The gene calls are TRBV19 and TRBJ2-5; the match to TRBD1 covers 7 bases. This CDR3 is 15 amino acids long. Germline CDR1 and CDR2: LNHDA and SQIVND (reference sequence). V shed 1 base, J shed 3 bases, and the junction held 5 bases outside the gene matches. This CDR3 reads CASSIVPGQKETQYF. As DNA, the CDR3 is TGTGCCAGTAGTATAGTCCCGGGACAGAAAGAGACCCAGTACTTC.

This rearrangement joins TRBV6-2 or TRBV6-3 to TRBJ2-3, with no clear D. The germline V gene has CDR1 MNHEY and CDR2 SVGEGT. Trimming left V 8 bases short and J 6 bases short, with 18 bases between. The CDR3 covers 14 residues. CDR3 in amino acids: CASGSTSRPDTQYF. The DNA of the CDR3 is TGTGCCAGCGGGTCGACCTCTCGACCGGATACGCAGTATTTT.

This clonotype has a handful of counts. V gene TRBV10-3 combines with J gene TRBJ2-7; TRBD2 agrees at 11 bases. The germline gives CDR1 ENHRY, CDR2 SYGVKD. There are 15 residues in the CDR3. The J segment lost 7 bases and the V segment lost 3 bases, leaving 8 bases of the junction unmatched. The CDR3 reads CAISDLLAGEGEQYF. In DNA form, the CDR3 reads TGTGCCATCAGTGATCTACTAGCGGGAGAGGGTGAGCAGTACTTC.

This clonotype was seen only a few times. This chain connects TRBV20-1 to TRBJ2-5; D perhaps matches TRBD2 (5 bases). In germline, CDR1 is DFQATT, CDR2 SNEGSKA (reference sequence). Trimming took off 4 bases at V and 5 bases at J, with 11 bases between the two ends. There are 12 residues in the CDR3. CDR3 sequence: CSAKPWEETQYF. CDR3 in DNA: TGCAGTGCTAAACCCTGGGAGGAGACCCAGTACTTC.

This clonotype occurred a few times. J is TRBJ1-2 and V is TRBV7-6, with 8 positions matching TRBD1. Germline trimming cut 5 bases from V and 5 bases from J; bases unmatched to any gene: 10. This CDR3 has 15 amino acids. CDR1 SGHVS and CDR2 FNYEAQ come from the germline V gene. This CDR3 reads CASSGRTGGKYGYTF. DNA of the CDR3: TGTGCCAGCAGCGGCAGAACAGGGGGAAAATATGGCTACACCTTC.

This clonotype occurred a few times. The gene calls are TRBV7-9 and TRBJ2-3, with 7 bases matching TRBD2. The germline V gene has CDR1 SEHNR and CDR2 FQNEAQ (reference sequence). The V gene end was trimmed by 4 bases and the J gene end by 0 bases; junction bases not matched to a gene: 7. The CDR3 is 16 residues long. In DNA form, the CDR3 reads TGTGCCAGCAGCTCCCGGGGAGGGGCGAGCACAGATACGCAGTATTTT. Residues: CASSSRGGASTDTQYF.

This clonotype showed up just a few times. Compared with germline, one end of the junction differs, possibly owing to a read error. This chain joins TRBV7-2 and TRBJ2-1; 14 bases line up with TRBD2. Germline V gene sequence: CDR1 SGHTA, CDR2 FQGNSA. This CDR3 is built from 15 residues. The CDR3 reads CASSLFDWATSGRVF. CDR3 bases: TGTGCCAGCAGCTTATTTGACTGGGCGACTAGCGGGAGGGTCTTC.

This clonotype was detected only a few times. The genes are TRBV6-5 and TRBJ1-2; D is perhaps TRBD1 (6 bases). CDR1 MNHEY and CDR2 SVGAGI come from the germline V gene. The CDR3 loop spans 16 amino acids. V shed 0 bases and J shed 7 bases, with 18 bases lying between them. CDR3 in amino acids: CASSYSDSSGAGGYTF. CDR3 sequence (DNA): TGTGCCAGCAGTTACTCGGATTCTTCAGGGGCAGGTGGCTACACCTTC.

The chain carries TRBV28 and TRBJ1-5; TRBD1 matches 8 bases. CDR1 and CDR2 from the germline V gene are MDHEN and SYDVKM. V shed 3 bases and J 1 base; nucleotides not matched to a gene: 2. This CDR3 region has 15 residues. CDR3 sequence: CASSFQGASNQPQHF. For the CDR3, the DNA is TGTGCCAGCAGTTTCCAGGGGGCGAGCAATCAGCCCCAGCATTTT.